One sample yielded the 8 T cell receptor beta chains listed below, sequenced in a study of cytomegalovirus exposure and HLA in healthy donors. 60 Vbeta and 13 Jbeta primers were used in PCR. TCRdb's table, derived via immunoSEQ multiplex PCR, lists solely in-frame clones and lacks some. The sample shows 150,000 to 200,000 clones, over 60% of them seen only once. Specimen: PBMCs. These receptors all come from a man in his fifties in good health and CMV-seropositive.

This clone was observed once. The chain uses TRBV7-2 and TRBJ2-7, with a possible D match to TRBD1 (7 bases). Germline-derived CDR1 and CDR2 are SGHTA and FQGNSA. The CDR3 consists of 15 residues. The germline V and J ends were trimmed by 4 bases and 1 base, with 14 bases remaining between them. CDR3 sequence (DNA): TGTGCCAGCAGCTCTCGACAGGGAGGATCCTACGAGCAGTACTTC. Translating gives CASSSRQGGSYEQYF. Using reference TRBV7-2 and TRBJ2-7 for the parts outside the CDR3, the full variable domain is GAGVSQSPSNKVTEKGKDVELRCDPISGHTALYWYRQSLGQGLEFLIYFQGNSAPDKSGLPSDRFSAERTGGSVSTLTIQRTQQEDSAVYLCASSSRQGGSYEQYFGPGTRLTVT.

This chain uses TRBV7-2 with TRBJ1-2; perhaps TRBD1 as D (6 bases). CDR3 size: 14 residues. V was cut by 5 bases and J by 8 bases, with 18 bases left in between. From germline, CDR1 is SGHTA and CDR2 FQGNSA. CDR3 residues: CASSPGGASDGYTF. DNA for the CDR3: TGTGCCAGCAGCCCTGGGGGGGCCTCGGACGGCTACACCTTC.

The CDR3 DNA is TGCAGCGTTCAGGGGGCGGCTGAAGCTTTCTTT. Translating it yields CSVQGAAEAFF. V gene TRBV29-1 combines with J gene TRBJ1-1, with 8 bases fitting TRBD1. Trimming cost V 5 bases and J 6 bases; bases outside gene matches: 2. CDR1 SQVTM and CDR2 ANQGSEA come from the germline V gene. The CDR3 is 11 residues long.

The chain is built from TRBV28 and TRBJ1-1; 11 bases are a match to TRBD1. CDR3 size: 14 residues. Losses at the gene ends were 0 bases for V and 6 bases for J; bases not matched to a gene: 0. Germline lookup yields CDR1 MDHEN and CDR2 SYDVKM. CDR3 DNA sequence: TGTGCCAGCAGTTTATGGGGACAGGGGGCTGAAGCTTTCTTT. It yields the protein CASSLWGQGAEAFF.

As for this clone: Other nucleotide sequences from this sample produce the same CDR3. The chain couples TRBV5-1 to TRBJ2-7; the D gene is possibly TRBD1 (6 bases). V dropped 2 bases and J dropped 5 bases, with 11 bases sitting between them. Germline lookup yields CDR1 SGHRS and CDR2 YFSETQ. The CDR3 spans 13 residues. The CDR3 is CASSLPRGNEQYF. The CDR3 DNA sequence: TGCGCCAGCAGCTTACCTAGGGGGAACGAGCAGTACTTC.

This chain links TRBV27 with TRBJ1-1, with D possibly matching TRBD1 (5 bases). Trimming shortened V by 2 bases and J by 0 bases, and 10 bases separated the two germline ends. Germline values: CDR1 MNHEY, CDR2 SMNVEV (reference sequence). The CDR3 is 15 amino acids. CDR3 nucleotide sequence: TGTGCCAGCAGTTTAGCTCGACAGTTGAACACTGAAGCTTTCTTT. Encoded protein: CASSLARQLNTEAFF.

V is TRBV11-2 and J is TRBJ1-1; D not resolved. Germline CDR1 SGHAT, CDR2 FQNNGV. V was cut by 1 base and J by 11 bases, with 17 bases left in between. This CDR3 has 14 residues. Written as DNA, the CDR3 is TGTGCCAGCAGCTTAGTCGCCCGCGCCCGAGAGGCTTTCTTT. Translated: CASSLVARAREAFF.

This chain links TRBV29-1 with TRBJ1-2; D unresolved. The CDR3 is 13 residues long. Germline loops: CDR1 SQVTM, CDR2 ANQGSEA. Trimming removed 2 bases from V and 0 bases from J, with 7 bases in between. The CDR3 DNA is TGCAGCGTTGAAACTGCCGCTAACTATGGCTACACCTTC. Translation gives CSVETAANYGYTF. Supplemented by reference TRBV29-1 and TRBJ1-2, the full variable domain reads SAVISQKPSRDICQRGTSLTIQCQVDSQVTMMFWYRQQPGQSLTLIATANQGSEATYESGFVIDKFPISRPNLTFSTLTVSNMSPEDSSIYLCSVETAANYGYTFGSGTRLTVV.